Sequencing of this TCR beta chain was carried out in a study of blood T cell repertoires in COVID-19. Across the whole study: The origin of the acute and convalescent COVID-19 samples was the United States, Italy and Spain.

This clone occurred once. V gave up 4 bases and J gave up 5 bases; unmatched junction bases: 5. Germline lookup yields CDR1 SGDLS and CDR2 YYNGEE. CDR3 size: 13 residues. Study processing details: The authors estimated nucleated cell counts from reference gene primer amplification. Measured with immunoSEQ multiplex PCR; TCRdb has only the in-frame clones, and not every one. Clone size and the V and J calls come from that table; the DNA yielded D and trimming. The sample contains some 350,000 clones, around nine tenths of which appear only once. Individuals drawn from around 25 US areas were about 18 to 100 years old. Which cohort a participant joined came from the clinical history participants gave.

The chain uses TRBV9 and TRBJ2-5; 7 nucleotides agree with TRBD1. The receptor was isolated from a man under 40 who had recovered from COVID-19. Sequenced material: PBMCs or T cells enriched from blood (not recorded which). CDR3 DNA: TGTGCCAGCAGCACCAGGGGGAGTGAGACCCAGTACTTC. It specifies CASSTRGSETQYF. The whole variable domain, remainder taken from reference TRBV9 and TRBJ2-5, is DSGVTQTPKHLITATGQRVTLRCSPRSGDLSVYWYQQSLDQGLQFLIQYYNGEERAKGNILERFSAQQFPDLHSELNLSSLELGDSALYFCASSTRGSETQYFGPGTRLLVL.